Listed below are T cell receptor beta chains from one sample, sequenced in a study of blood T cell repertoires in COVID-19. Repertoires were generated with immunoSEQ multiplex PCR, while TCRdb's copy carries only in-frame clones and drops some. The data show some 110,000 clones, 84% seen once. The source material was PBMCs or T cells enriched from blood (not recorded which). The source is a woman between 25 and 40 years old who had recovered from COVID-19. Both conserved end residues are part of each CDR3. A D gene is named only where the DNA matches it firmly. The listing skips clone size in some rows; elsewhere it reads once, few, many or a size class.

d_gene	abundance	v_gene	j_gene	CDR3nt	CDR3aa
-	few	TRBV4-2	TRBJ2-3	TGTGCCAGCAGCCAAGATAAGCGGATCACAGATACGCAGTATTTT	CASSQDKRITDTQYF
-	-	TRBV19	TRBJ1-4	TGTGCCAGTTCCAGATCGGGGAATGAAAAACTGTTTTTT	CASSRSGNEKLFF
-	-	TRBV30	TRBJ1-4	TGTGCCTGGAGGGAGGGCCCCAATGAAAAACTGTTTTTT	CAWREGPNEKLFF
-	-	TRBV24-1	TRBJ2-7	TGTGCCACCTCCGCTAGGAGAACTAGTGTCTACGAGCAGTACTTC	CATSARRTSVYEQYF
-	-	TRBV15	TRBJ2-7	TGTGCCACCAGCAGAGGCCTTTCTGACCCCTCTCCGTTGGGGGCCCGCTACGAGCAGTACTTC	CATSRGLSDPSPLGARYEQYF
-	-	TRBV7-3	TRBJ2-3	TGTGCCAGCAGCCCCTTTACTACGAGGTTAGATACGCAGTATTTT	CASSPFTTRLDTQYF
-	-	TRBV18	TRBJ2-3	TGTGCCAGCTCACTCCGACAGTCAGATACGCAGTATTTT	CASSLRQSDTQYF
-	-	TRBV29-1	TRBJ1-4	TGCAGCGCCGCAGGACAGATTAATGAAAAACTGTTTTTT	CSAAGQINEKLFF
TRBD1	-	TRBV4-3	TRBJ2-7	TGCGCCAGCAGCCGAGACAGGGGATTAAACCGCGAGCAGTACTTC	CASSRDRGLNREQYF
-	-	TRBV6-2/TRBV6-3	TRBJ2-7	TGTGCCAGCAGTTACTCACGGCAGGGTGGATCCTACGAGCAGTACTTC	CASSYSRQGGSYEQYF
TRBD2	-	TRBV25-1	TRBJ2-2	TGTGCCAGCAGCCTTCTAGCGGGAGCCCGTAACACCGGGGAGCTGTTTTTT	CASSLLAGARNTGELFF
TRBD1	-	TRBV12-3/TRBV12-4	TRBJ2-1	TGTGCCAGCAGCATTGACAGGGCGTATCCGTTCTTC	CASSIDRAYPFF
-	once	TRBV11-3	TRBJ2-7	TGTGCCAGCAGCGTGGGGCAGGGGACGCAGTACTTC	CASSVGQGTQYF
-	-	TRBV5-4	TRBJ2-5	TGTGCCAGCAGCCCGCCGGACAGCCAAGAGACCCAGTACTTC	CASSPPDSQETQYF
TRBD2	-	TRBV7-3	TRBJ2-1	TGTGCCAGCAGCTTATATGGGACTAGCGGTTACAATGAGCAGTTCTTC	CASSLYGTSGYNEQFF
TRBD1	-	TRBV5-1	TRBJ2-6	TGCGCCAGCAGCTCGGGACAGGGGGCGCTCGGGGCCAACGTCCTGACTTTC	CASSSGQGALGANVLTF
TRBD1	-	TRBV27	TRBJ1-6	TGTGCCAGCACGAGCCGGGACAGAAGGAACTTTCCACCCCTCCACTTT	CASTSRDRRNFPPLHF
-	-	TRBV28	TRBJ1-2	TGTGCCAGCAGTTTCGACTATGGCTACACCTTC	CASSFDYGYTF
-	-	TRBV5-5	TRBJ2-6	TGTGCCAGCAGCTTGGGCGGAAGGGGGGCCAACGTCCTGACTTTC	CASSLGGRGANVLTF
TRBD1	-	TRBV18	TRBJ2-5	TGTGCCAGCTCACCAAGAGGGCCCGGACAGGTGCGGGAGACCCAGTACTTC	CASSPRGPGQVRETQYF
TRBD1	-	TRBV19	TRBJ2-7	TGTGCCAGTAGCAGGGACAGGTCCTACGAGCAGTACTTC	CASSRDRSYEQYF
TRBD2	-	TRBV6-2/TRBV6-3	TRBJ2-1	TGTGCCAGCAGTTACTCAGCGGGACTATCCTACAATGAGCAGTTCTTC	CASSYSAGLSYNEQFF
TRBD2	-	TRBV25-1	TRBJ2-3	TGTGCCAGCAGTGAACCCAAAGGACTAGCGGGAGCCACAGATACGCAGTATTTT	CASSEPKGLAGATDTQYF
TRBD1	-	TRBV28	TRBJ1-2	TGTGCCAGCAGGGGGACAGGGGCCAACTATGGCTACACCTTC	CASRGTGANYGYTF
TRBD2	-	TRBV7-3	TRBJ2-1	TGTGCCAGCAGCTTAATGGGACTAGCAAGATACAATGAGCAGTTCTTC	CASSLMGLARYNEQFF
TRBD1	-	TRBV24-1	TRBJ1-1	TGTGCCACCAGTGACCCCGGGACAGGACCTTTCTTT	CATSDPGTGPFF
-	-	TRBV10-3	TRBJ1-1	TGTGCCATCAGTGAGGAGGGTGGGACTGAAGCTTTCTTT	CAISEEGGTEAFF
TRBD1	-	TRBV12-3/TRBV12-4	TRBJ1-5	TGTGCCAGCAGCCGACAGGGTCATCAGCCCCAGCATTTT	CASSRQGHQPQHF
TRBD2	-	TRBV9	TRBJ2-5	TGTGCCAGCAGCCCCCAACCCGGACTAGCCGGGAGAGAGACCCAGTACTTC	CASSPQPGLAGRETQYF
TRBD2	once	TRBV27	TRBJ2-7	TGTGCCAGCAGCCCGGGAGGGGTCCCCTACGAGCAGTACTTC	CASSPGGVPYEQYF